The clone carrying this T cell receptor (beta chain) came up a few times. These data originate in a study of response to subunit inactivated influenza vaccine. Germline V CDR1 and CDR2: SNHLY, FYNNEI. V shed 6 bases, J shed 2 bases, and the junction held 14 bases outside the gene matches. CDR3 size: 18 residues. TCRdb re-called the RT-PCR reads with MiXCR, one entry per CDR3 protein. The sample holds approximately 680,000 distinct CDR3 sequences, approximately 14% seen once. The specimen comprised PBMCs from blood, sampled about 12 days after vaccination. This chain connects TRBV2 to TRBJ2-3; 10 bases match TRBD2. The clonotype was recovered from a man aged 50-60 years who received an inactivated influenza vaccine. The CDR3 DNA sequence: TGTGCCAGCAGCCGGCGACCGGGACTAGCGCCTTCCACAGATACGCAGTATTTT. As protein: CASSRRPGLAPSTDTQYF.